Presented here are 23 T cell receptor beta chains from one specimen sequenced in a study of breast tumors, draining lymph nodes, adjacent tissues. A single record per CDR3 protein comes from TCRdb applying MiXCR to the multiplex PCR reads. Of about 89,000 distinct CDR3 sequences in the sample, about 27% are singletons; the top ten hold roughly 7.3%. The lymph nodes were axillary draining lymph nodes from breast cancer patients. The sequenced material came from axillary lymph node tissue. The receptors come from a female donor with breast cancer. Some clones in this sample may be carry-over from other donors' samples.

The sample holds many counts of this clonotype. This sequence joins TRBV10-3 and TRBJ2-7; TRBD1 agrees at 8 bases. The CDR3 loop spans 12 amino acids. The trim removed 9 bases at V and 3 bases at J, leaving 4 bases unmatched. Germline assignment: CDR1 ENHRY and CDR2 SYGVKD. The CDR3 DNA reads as TGTGCCATAGGGACAGGAGACTACGAGCAGTACTTC. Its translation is CAIGTGDYEQYF.

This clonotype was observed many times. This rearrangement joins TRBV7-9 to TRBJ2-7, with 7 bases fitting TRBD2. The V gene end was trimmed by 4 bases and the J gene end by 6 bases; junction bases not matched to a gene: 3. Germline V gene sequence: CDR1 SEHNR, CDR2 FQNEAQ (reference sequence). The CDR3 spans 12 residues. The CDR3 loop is CASSSGLTEQYF. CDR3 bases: TGTGCCAGCAGCTCGGGACTAACCGAGCAGTACTTC.

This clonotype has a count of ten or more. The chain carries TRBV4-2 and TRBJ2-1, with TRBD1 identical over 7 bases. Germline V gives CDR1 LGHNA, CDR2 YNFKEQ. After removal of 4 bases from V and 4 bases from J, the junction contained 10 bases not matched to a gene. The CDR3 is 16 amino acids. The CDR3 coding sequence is TGTGCCAGCAGCCGCCAAACCGGGACAGATTACAATGAGCAGTTCTTC. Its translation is CASSRQTGTDYNEQFF.

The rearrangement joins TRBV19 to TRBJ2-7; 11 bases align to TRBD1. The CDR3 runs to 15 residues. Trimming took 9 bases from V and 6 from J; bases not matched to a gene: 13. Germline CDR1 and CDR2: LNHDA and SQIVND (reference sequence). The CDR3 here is CASLDWDRGVGEQYF. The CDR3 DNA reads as TGTGCCAGCCTTGACTGGGACAGGGGGGTCGGCGAGCAGTACTTC.

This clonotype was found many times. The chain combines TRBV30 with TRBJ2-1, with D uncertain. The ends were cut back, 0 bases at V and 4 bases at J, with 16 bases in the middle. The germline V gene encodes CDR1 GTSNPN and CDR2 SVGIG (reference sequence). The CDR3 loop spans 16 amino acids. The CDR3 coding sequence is TGTGCCTGGAGTGTACAACGAGGAGTCACGTACAATGAGCAGTTCTTC. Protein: CAWSVQRGVTYNEQFF. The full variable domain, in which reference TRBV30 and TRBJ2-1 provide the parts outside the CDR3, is SQTIHQWPATLVQPVGSPLSLECTVEGTSNPNLYWYRQAAGRGLQLLFYSVGIGQISSEVPQNLSASRPQDRQFILSSKKLLLSDSGFYLCAWSVQRGVTYNEQFFGPGTRLTVL.

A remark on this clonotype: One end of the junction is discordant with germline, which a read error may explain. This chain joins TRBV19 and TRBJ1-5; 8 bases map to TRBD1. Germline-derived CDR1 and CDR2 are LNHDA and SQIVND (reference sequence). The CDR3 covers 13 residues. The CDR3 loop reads CASRDFSGQAQQF. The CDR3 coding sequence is TGTGCCAGTAGAGACTTCTCGGGACAGGCCCAGCAATTT.

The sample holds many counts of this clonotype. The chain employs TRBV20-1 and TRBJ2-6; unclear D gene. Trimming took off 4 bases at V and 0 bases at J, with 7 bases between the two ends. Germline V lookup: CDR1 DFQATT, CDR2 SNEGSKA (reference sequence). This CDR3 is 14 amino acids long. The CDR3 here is CSATDSSGANVLTF. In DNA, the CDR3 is TGCAGTGCTACGGATAGCTCTGGGGCCAACGTCCTGACTTTC.

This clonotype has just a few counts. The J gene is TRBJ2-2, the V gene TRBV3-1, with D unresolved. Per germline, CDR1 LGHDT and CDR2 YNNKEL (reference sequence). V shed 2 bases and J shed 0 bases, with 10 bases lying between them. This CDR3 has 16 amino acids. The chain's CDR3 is CASSQSSLTNTGELFF. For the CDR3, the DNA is TGTGCCAGCAGCCAATCCTCCTTAACGAACACCGGGGAGCTGTTTTTT.

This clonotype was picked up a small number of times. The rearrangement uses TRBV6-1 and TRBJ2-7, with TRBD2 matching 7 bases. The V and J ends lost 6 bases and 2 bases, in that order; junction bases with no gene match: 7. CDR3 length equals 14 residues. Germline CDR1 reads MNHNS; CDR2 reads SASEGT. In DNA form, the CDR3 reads TGTGCCAGCAGCAACCCTCTAGCGGCCTACGAGCAGTACTTC. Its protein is CASSNPLAAYEQYF.

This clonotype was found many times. The CDR3 DNA is TGTGCCAGCAGTTTAGGTCCCCCCAAGAATTCACCCCTCCACTTT. Its protein is CASSLGPPKNSPLHF. The chain employs TRBV12-3 or TRBV12-4 and TRBJ1-6; no definite D call. This CDR3 spans 15 amino acids. Trimming cost V 1 base and J 7 bases, with 11 bases left between them.

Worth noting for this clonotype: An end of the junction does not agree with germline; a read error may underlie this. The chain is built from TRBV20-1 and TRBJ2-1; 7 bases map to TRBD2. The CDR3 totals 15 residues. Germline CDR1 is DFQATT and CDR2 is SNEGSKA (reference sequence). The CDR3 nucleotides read TGCAATGCTAGACGGGGCGGGAGCGATGCGGGTGAGCAGTTCTTC. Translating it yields CNARRGGSDAGEQFF.

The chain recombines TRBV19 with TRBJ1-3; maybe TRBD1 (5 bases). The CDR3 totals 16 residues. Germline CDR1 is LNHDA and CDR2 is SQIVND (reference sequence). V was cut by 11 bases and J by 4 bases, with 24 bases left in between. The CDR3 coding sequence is TGTGCCGGTAAATCGTCGGGCAGGGAGACAGGAAACACCATATATTTT. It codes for CAGKSSGRETGNTIYF.

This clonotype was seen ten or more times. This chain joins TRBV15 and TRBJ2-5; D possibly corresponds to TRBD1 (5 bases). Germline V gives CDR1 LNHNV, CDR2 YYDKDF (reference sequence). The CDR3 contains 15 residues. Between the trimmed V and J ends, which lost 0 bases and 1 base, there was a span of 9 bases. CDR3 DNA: TGTGCCACCAGCAGAGATGCGACAGTCCAAGAGACCCAGTACTTC. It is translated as CATSRDATVQETQYF.

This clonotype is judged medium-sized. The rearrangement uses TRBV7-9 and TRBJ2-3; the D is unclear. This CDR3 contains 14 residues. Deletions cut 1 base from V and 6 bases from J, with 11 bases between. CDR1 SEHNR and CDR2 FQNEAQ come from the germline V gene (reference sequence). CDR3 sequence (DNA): TGTGCCAGCAGCTTAGTGTCATCATTGGATACGCAGTATTTT. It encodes CASSLVSSLDTQYF.

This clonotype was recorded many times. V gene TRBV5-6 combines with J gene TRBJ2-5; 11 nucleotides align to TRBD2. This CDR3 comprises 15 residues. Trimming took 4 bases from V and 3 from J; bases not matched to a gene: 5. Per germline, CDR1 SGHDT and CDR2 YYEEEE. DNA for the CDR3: TGTGCCAGCAGCCAAACACTAGCGGGAGAAGAGACCCAGTACTTC. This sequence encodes CASSQTLAGEETQYF.

CDR3 loop: CSANRGLNQPQHF. The CDR3 DNA reads TGCAGTGCTAACAGGGGGCTGAATCAGCCCCAGCATTTT. The rearrangement links TRBV20-1 to TRBJ1-5, with 9 bases aligning to TRBD1. CDR1 DFQATT and CDR2 SNEGSKA come from the germline V gene (reference sequence). This CDR3 spans 13 amino acids. Trimming cost V 4 bases and J 4 bases; bases outside gene matches: 2.

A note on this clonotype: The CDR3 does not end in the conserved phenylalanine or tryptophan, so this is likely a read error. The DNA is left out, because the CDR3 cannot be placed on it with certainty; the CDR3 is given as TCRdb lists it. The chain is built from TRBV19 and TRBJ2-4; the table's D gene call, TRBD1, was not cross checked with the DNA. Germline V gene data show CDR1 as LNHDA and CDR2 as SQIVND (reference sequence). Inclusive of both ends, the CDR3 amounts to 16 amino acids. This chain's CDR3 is CASSSPPGGLKNIRYS.

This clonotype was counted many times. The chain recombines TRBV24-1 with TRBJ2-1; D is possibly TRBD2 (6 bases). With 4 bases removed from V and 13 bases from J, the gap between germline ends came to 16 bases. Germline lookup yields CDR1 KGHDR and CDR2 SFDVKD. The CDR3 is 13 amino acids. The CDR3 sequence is CATSDGASGRQFF. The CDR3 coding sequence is TGTGCCACCAGTGACGGTGCATCCGGGAGACAGTTCTTC.

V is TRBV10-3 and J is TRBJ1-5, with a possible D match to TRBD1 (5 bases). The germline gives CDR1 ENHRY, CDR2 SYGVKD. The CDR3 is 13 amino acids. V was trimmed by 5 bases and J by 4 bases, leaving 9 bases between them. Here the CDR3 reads CAISPGLNQPQHF. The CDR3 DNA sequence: TGTGCCATCAGTCCAGGGTTAAATCAGCCCCAGCATTTT.

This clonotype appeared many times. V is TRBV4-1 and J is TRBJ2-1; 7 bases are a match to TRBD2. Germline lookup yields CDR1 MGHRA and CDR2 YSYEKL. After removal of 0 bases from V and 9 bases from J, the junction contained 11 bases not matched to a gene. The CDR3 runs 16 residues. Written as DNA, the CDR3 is TGCGCCAGCAGCCAAGATCGCCCTCGGAGGGAGGGTGAGCAGTTCTTC. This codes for CASSQDRPRREGEQFF.

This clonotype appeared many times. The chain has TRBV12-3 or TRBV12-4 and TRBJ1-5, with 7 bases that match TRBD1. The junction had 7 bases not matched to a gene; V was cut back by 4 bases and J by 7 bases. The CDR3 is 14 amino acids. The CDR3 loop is CASSSTGVGQPQHF. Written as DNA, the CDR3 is TGTGCCAGCAGTTCTACAGGGGTCGGGCAGCCCCAGCATTTT.

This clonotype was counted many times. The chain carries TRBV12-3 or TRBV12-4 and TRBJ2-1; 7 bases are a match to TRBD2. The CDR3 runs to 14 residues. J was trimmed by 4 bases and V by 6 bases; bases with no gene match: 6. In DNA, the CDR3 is TGTGCCAGCAGGAAGGGACTACATTACAATGAGCAGTTCTTC. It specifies CASRKGLHYNEQFF.

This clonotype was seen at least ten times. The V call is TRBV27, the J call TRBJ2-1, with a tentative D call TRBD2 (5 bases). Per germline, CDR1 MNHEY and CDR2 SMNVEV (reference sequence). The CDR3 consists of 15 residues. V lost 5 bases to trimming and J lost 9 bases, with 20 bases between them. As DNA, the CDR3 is TGTGCCAGCAGTCCCCGGACCCCCCCCGGAGGTGAGCAGTTCTTC. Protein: CASSPRTPPGGEQFF.